This paragraph covers one T cell receptor beta chain sequence. The antigen remains unidentified. The data derive from a study of shared clonotypes between healthy human individuals. Germline V gene data show CDR1 as SEHNR and CDR2 as FQNEAQ (reference sequence). The CDR3 contains 17 residues. Trimming took off 4 bases at V and 4 bases at J, with 22 bases between the two ends. Produced via immunoSEQ multiplex PCR; TCRdb's table is partial and in-frame only. The profile shows around 1,900,000 clones, around 93% of them singletons. Terminally differentiated effector memory CD45RA+ cells were excluded by CCR7 positive selection of CD45RO-negative cells. Findings of the study overall: Larger estimated richness was generally seen in naive subsets than in memory subsets.

This clonotype originated in a man aged 18 to 35 in good health. Some clones in this sample may be carry-over from other donors' samples. The chain combines TRBV7-9 with TRBJ1-2; TRBD1 might be the D (5 bases). Sequencing was performed on naive CD8+ T cells from PBMCs. The CDR3 is CASSSSLPGRMPYGYTF. The CDR3 bases are TGTGCCAGCAGCTCGTCCCTCCCGGGACGGATGCCCTATGGCTACACCTTC.